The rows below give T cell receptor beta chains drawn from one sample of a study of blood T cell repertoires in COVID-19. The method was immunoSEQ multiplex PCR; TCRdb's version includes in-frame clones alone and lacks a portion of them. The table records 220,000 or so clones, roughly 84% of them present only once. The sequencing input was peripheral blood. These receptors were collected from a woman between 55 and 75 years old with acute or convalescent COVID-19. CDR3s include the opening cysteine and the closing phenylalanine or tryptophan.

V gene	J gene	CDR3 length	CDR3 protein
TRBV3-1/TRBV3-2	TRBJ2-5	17	CASSQDRAGGVTETQYF
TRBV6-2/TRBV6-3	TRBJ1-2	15	CASSQGTGINYGYTF
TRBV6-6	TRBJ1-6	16	CASSYHDTPYNSPLHF
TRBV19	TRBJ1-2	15	CASSTSWGGLSGYTF
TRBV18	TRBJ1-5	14	CASSPGQGAQPQHF
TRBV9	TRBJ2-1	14	CASSPWTGHNEQFF
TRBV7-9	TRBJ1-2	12	CASSLTGDGYTF
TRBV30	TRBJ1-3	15	CAWSVRTGTGNTIYF
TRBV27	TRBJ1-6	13	CASSQARGSPLHF
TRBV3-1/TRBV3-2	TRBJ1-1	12	CASSSGSWKAFF
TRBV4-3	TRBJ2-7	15	CASSQGAGGSYEQYF
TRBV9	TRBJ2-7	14	CASSVDGAGYEQYF
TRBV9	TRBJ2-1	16	CASSVGTGQGTSEQFF
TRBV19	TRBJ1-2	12	CASKVGSYGYTF
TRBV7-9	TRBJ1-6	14	CASSLTGGSSPLHF
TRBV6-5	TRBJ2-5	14	CASSYILQGETQYF
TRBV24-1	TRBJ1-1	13	CATMNYTTTEAFF
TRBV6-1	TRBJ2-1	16	CASSEAPAGMYNEQFF
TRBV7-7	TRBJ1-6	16	CASSKGQGADNSPLHF
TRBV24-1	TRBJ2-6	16	CATSDRQGSGANVLTF
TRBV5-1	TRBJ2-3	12	CASTTNTDTQYF
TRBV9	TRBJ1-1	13	CASSVGLPGEAFF
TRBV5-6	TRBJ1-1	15	CASSLAGGLNTEAFF
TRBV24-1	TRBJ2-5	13	CATSDSAQETQYF
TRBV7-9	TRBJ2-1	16	CASSLAWGGPMNEQFF
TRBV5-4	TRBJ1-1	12	CASSPAGVRAFF
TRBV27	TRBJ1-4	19	CASSHRRGTGGRSDEKLFF
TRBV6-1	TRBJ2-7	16	CASSEGLGQGAYEQYF
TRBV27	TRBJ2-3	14	CASKRGPSTDTQYF
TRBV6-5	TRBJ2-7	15	CASVLAGGQNYEQYF
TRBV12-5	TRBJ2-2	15	CASGRGTKNTGELFF
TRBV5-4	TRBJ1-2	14	CASSPTGQGSGYTF
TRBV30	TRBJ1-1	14	CAWSSGGRNTEAFF
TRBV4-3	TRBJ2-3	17	CASSPTGTSGGGHTQYF
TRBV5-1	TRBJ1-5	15	CASRSGPQGNQPQHF
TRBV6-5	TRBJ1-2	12	CASIKDSGGYTF
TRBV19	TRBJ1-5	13	CASSNGLNQPQHF
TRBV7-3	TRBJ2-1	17	CASSLNSGGNSYNEQFF
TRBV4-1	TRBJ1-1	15	CASSQGLQSGTEAFF
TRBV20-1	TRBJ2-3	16	CSASPRLAGEADTQYF
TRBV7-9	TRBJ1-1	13	CASSLTGYTEAFF
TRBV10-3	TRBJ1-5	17	CAISQGQGAGSNQPQHF
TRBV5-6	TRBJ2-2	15	CASSLHGQGAGELFF
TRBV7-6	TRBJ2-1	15	CASSLSTPPENEQFF
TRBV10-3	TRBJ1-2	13	CAISVEEHYGYTF
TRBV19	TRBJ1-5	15	CASSMQGGGNQPQHF
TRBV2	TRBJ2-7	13	CATFRDRSYEQYF
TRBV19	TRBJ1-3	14	CASEDGGPGNTIYF
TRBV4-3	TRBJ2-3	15	CASSQVGQKTDTQYF
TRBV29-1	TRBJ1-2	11	CSVRGSYGYTF
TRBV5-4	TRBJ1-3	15	CASSSTRGRGNTIYF
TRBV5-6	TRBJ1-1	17	CASSFRVNRIRDTEAFF
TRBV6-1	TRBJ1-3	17	CASSVRQGVNSGNTIYF
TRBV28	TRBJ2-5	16	CASSPGTELWAETQYF
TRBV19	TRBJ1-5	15	CASSRTGHSNQPQHF